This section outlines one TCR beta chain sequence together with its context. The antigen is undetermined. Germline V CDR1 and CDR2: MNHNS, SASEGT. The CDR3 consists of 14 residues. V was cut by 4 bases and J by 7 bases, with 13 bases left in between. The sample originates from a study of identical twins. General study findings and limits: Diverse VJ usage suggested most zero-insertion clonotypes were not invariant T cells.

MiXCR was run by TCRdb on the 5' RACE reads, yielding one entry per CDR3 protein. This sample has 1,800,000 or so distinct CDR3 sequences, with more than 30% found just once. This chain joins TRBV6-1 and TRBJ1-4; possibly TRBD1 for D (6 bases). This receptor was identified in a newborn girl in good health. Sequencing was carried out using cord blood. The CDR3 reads CASSAGGGGEKLFF. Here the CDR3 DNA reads TGTGCCAGCAGTGCCGGGGGAGGGGGTGAAAAACTGTTTTTT.